Here is one T cell receptor (beta chain) with its context. The sample belongs to a study of blood T cells in healthy people across ages. J lost 2 bases, V lost 5 bases, and 12 bases had no gene match. Germline CDR1 and CDR2: MDHEN and SYDVKM. The CDR3 length is 17 residues. With a J-beta primer mix and a sample-barcoded 5' primer, a second PCR ran about 7 to 12 cycles. Each CDR3 protein gets one entry after TCRdb re-called the 5' RACE reads with MiXCR. The data contain about 1.8 million distinct CDR3 sequences, roughly 52% of them seen just once; the ten biggest clones take up 2.1%. The chain recombines TRBV28 with TRBJ2-5; TRBD2 matches 9 bases. This receptor was taken from a woman aged 40 to 50 in good health. The sample taken for sequencing was blood. CDR3 sequence reads: CASSGGGALPKQETQYF. The CDR3 DNA is TGTGCCAGCAGTGGCGGGGGGGCCCTTCCAAAGCAAGAGACCCAGTACTTC. Using reference TRBV28 and TRBJ2-5 for the parts outside the CDR3, the full variable domain is DVKVTQSSRYLVKRTGEKVFLECVQDMDHENMFWYRQDPGLGLRLIYFSYDVKMKEKGDIPEGYSVSREKKERFSLILESASTNQTSMYLCASSGGGALPKQETQYFGPGTRLLVL.